The present T cell receptor beta chain was sequenced within a study of cytomegalovirus exposure and HLA in healthy donors. Concerning this clone: Its antigen is undetermined.

Primers: 60 Vbeta forward and 13 Jbeta reverse. The repertoire was sequenced with immunoSEQ multiplex PCR; TCRdb's copy has only in-frame clones and lacks some. Its listing shows some 200,000 clones. General observations from the study: Some segments of the V type, notably TRBV6-2 and TRBV6-3, were excluded as indistinguishable. Among TCR beta chains, those listed as cytomegalovirus-associated numbered over 150. In most subjects, TCR beta sequences reportedly gave accurate predictions of HLA-A and HLA-B alleles. Published work reported that the classifier diagnosed cytomegalovirus status with high specificity and sensitivity.

Trimming took 6 bases from V and 5 from J, leaving 10 bases between them. This CDR3 comprises 13 residues. The germline gives CDR1 WSHSY, CDR2 SAAADI. The receptor comes from a man under 40 in good health and CMV-seronegative. The V call is TRBV10-2, the J call TRBJ2-2, with D maybe TRBD1 (5 bases). The sequenced sample was PBMCs. The CDR3 loop reads CASSVKGTGELFF. In DNA form, the CDR3 reads TGCGCCAGCAGCGTCAAGGGGACCGGGGAGCTGTTTTTT.